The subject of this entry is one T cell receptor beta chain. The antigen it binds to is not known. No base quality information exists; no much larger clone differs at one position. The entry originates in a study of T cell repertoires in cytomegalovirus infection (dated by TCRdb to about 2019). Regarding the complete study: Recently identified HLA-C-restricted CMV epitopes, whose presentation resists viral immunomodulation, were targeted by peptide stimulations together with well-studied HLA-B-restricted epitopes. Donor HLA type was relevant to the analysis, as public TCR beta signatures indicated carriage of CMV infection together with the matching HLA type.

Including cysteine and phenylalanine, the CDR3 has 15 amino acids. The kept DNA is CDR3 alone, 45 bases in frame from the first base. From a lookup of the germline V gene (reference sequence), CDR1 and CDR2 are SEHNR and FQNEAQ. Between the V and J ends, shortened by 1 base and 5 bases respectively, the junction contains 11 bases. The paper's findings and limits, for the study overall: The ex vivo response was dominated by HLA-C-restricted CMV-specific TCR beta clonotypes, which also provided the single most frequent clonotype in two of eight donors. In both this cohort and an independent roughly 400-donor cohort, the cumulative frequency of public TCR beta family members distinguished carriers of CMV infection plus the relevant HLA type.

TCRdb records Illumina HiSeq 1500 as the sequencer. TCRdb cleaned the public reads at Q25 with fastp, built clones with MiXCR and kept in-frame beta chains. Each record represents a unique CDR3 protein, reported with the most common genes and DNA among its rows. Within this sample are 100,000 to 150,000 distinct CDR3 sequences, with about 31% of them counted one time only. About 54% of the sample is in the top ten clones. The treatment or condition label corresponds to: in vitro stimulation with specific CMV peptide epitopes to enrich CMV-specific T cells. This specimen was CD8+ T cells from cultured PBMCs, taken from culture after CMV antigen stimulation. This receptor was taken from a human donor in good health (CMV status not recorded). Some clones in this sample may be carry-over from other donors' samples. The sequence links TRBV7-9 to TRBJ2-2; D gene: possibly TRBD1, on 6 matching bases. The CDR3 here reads CASSLVLTGTGELFF. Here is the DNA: TGTGCCAGCAGCTTAGTCCTGACAGGAACCGGGGAGCTGTTTTTT.